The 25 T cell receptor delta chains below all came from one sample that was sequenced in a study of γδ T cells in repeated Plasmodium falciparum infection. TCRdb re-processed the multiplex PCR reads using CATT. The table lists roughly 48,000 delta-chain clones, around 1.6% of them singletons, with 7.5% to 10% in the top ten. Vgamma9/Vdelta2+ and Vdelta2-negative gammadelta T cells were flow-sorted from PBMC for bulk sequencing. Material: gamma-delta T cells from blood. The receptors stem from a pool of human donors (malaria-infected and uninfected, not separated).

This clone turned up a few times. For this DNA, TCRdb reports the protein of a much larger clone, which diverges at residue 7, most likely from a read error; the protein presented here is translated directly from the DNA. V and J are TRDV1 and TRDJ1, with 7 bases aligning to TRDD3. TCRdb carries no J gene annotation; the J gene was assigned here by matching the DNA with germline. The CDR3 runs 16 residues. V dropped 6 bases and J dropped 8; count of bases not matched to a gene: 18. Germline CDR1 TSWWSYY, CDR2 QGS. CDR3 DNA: TGTGCTCTTGGTGATAATCGCCCGGGGGATGGCCAAAAACTCATCTTT. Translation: CALGDNRPGDGQKLIF.

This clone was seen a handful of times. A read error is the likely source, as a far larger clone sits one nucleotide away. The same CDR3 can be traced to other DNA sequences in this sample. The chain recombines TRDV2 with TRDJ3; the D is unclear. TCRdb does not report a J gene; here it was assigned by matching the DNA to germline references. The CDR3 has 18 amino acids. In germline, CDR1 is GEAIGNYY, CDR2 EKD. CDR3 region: CACDTVTPGARDTRQMFF. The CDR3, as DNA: TGTGCCTGCGACACCGTCACGCCAGGGGCCAGGGACACCCGACAGATGTTTTTC.

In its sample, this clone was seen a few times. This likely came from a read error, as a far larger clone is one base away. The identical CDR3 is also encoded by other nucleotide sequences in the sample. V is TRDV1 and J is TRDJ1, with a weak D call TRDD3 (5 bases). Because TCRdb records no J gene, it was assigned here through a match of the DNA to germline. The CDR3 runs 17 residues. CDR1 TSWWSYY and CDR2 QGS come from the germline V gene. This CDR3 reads CALGRYEGLGDTDKLIF. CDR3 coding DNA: TGTGCCCTTGGGAGGTACGAGGGGCTGGGAGACACCGATAAACTCATCTTT.

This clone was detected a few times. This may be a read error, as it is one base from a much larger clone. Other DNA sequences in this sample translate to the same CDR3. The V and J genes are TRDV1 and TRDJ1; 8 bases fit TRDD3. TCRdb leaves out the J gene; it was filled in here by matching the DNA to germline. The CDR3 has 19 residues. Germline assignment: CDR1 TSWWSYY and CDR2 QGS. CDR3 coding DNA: TGCGCTCTTGGGGAACGGTCCCTGTACTGGGGGTCACACACCGATAAACTCATCTTT. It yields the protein CALGERSLYWGSHTDKLIF.

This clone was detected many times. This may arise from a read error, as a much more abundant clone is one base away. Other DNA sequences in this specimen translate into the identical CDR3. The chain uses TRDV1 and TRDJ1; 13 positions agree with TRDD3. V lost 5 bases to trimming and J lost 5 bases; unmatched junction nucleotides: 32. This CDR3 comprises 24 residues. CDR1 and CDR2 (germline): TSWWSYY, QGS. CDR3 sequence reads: CALGPTTFGRTGGYASLGGDKLIF. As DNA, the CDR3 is TGTGCTCTTGGGCCTACTACCTTCGGTCGTACTGGGGGATACGCGTCTTTGGGTGGGGATAAACTCATCTTT.

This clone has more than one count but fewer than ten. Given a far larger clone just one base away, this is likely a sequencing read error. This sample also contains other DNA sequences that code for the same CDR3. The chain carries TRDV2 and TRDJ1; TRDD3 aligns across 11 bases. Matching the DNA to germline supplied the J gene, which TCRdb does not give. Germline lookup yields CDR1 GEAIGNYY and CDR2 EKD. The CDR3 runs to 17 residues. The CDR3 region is CACDTLVVGGYGKKLIF. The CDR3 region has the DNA TGTGCCTGCGACACCCTGGTTGTTGGGGGATACGGCAAGAAACTCATCTTT.

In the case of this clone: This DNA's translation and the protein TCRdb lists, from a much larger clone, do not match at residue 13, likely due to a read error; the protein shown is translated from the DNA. The chain's CDR3 is CACDTLVGGPTDELIF. The CDR3 region has the DNA TGTGCCTGTGACACTCTGGTGGGGGGGCCTACCGATGAACTCATCTTT. The rearrangement joins TRDV2 to TRDJ1; the D gene is possibly TRDD3 (6 bases). TCRdb offers no J gene call, so here the DNA was matched to germline to obtain one. The CDR3 is 16 amino acids. CDR1 is GEAIGNYY, CDR2 EKD, per germline.

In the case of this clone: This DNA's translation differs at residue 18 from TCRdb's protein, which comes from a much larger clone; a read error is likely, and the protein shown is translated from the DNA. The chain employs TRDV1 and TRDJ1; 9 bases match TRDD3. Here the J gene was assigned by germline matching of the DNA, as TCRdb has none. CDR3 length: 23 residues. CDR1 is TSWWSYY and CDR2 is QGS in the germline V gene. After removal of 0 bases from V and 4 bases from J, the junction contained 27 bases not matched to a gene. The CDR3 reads CALGELDLPWGIVPPLSNDKLIF. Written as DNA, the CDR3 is TGTGCTCTTGGGGAACTTGACCTACCCTGGGGGATCGTACCTCCTTTGTCCAACGATAAACTCATCTTT.

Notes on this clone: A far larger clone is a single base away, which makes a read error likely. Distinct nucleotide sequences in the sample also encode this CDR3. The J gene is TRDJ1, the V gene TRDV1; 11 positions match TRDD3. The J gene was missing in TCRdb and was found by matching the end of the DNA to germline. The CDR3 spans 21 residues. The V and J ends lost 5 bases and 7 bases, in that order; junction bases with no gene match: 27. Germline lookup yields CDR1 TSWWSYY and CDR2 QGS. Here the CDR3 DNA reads TGTGCTCTTGGGCCCACCTGGGAACGGGACGTATACTGGGGGATAAAGATTAAACTCATCTTT. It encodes CALGPTWERDVYWGIKIKLIF.

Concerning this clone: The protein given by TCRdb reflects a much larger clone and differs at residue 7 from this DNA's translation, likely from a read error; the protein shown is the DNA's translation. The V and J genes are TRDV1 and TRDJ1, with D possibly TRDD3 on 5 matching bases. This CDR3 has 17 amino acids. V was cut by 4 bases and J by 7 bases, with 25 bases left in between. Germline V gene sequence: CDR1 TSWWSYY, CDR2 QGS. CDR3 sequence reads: CALGGHFPGVGWGKLIF. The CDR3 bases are TGTGCTCTTGGGGGACATTTCCCCGGTGTGGGTTGGGGTAAACTCATCTTT.

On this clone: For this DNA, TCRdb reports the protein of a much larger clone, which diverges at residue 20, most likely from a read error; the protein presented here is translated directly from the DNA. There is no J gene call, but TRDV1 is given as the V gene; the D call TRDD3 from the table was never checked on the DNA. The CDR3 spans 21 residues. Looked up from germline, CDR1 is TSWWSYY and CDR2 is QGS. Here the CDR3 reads CALGELRPYWGIWEYTDKLTF. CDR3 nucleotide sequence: TGTGCTCTTGGGGAACTGAGGCCTTATTGGGGGATATGGGAGTACACCGATAAACTCACCTTT.

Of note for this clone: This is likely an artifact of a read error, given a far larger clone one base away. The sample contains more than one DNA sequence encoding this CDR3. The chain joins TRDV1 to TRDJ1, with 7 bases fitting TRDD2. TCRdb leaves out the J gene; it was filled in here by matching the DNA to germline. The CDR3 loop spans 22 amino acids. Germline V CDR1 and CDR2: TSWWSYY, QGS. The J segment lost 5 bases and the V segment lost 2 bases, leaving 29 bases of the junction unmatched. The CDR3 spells CALGESSSYRSLMGPPTDKLIF. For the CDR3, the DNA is TGTGCTCTTGGGGAATCCTCTTCCTATCGGTCGCTTATGGGTCCCCCTACTGATAAACTCATCTTT.

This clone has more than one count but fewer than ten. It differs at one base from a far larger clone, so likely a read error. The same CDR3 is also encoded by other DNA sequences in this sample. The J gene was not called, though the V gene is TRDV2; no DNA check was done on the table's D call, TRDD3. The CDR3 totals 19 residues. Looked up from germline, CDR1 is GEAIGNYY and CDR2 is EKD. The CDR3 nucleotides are TGTGCCTGTGACACCACTCCCGTACTGGGGGATACTGCCACCGATAAACTTATCTTT. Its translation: CACDTTPVLGDTATDKLIF.

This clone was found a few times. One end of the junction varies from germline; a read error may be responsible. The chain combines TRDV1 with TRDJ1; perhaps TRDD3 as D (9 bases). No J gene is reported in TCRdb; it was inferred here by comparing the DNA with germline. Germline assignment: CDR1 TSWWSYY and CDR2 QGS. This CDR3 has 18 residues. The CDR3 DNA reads TGCGCTTCCTACCAGGTACTGGGGGACTTCGGGTACACCGATAAACTCATCTTT. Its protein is CASYQVLGDFGYTDKLIF.

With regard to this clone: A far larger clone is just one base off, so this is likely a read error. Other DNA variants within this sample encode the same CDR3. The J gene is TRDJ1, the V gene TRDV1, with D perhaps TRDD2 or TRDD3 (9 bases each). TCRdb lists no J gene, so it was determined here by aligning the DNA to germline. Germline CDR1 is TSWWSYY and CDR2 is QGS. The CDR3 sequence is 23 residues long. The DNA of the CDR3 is TGTGCTCTTGGGGAACATTGTTGTAGGCCTTCCTACTCCTACGGGGGATACACTGATAAACTCATCTTT. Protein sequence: CALGEHCCRPSYSYGGYTDKLIF.

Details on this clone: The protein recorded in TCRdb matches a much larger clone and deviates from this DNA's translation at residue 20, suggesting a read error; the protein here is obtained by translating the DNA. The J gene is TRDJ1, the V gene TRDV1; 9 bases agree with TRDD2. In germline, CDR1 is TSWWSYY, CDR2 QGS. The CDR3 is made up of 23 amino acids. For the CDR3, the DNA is TGTGCACTTGGGGAACTGGCCTTAGTAAAAACCCTTCCTACGGGTTGGGGATCAACTAGACTCATCTTT. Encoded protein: CALGELALVKTLPTGWGSTRLIF.

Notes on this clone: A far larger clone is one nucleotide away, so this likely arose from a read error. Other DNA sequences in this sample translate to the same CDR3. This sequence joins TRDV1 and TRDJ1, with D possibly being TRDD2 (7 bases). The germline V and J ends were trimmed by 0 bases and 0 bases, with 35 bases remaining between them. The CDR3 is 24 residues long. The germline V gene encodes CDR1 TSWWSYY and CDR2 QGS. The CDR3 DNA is TGTGCTCTTGGGGAACTCGGTTTCTTGCTTCCTAGACGATTCCTGGGGCGAAACACCGATAAACTCATCTTT. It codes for CALGELGFLLPRRFLGRNTDKLIF.

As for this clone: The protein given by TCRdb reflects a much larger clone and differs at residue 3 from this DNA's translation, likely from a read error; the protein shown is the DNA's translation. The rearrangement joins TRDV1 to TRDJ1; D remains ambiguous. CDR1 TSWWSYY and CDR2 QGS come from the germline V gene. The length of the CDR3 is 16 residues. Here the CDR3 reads CARGQPWARRNDKLIF. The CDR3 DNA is TGTGCTCGTGGGCAGCCTTGGGCGCGGAGGAACGATAAACTCATCTTT.

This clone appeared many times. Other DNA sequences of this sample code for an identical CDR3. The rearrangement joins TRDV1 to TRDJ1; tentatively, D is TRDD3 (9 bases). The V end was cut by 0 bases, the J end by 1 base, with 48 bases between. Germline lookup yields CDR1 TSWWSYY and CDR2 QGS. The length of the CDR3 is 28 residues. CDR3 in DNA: TGTGCTCTTGGGGAACTAGGGGGCCGGGTCTTCTTTCGGGCTTCCTACGAGCTGGGGGATTTTCGCACCGATAAACTCATCTTT. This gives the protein CALGELGGRVFFRASYELGDFRTDKLIF.

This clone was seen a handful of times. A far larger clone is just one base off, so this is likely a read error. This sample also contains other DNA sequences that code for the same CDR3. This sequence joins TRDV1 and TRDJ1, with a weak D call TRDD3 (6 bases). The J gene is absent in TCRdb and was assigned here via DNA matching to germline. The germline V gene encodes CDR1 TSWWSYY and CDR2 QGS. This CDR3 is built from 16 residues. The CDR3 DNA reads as TGTGCTCTCGGGGAAAAGTACTGGGCTCATGGGGGTAAACTCATCTTT. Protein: CALGEKYWAHGGKLIF.

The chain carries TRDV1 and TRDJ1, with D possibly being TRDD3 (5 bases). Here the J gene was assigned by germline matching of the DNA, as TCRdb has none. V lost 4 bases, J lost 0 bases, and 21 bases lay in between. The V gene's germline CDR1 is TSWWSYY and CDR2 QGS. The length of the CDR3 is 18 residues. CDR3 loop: CALGGILSGGFYTDKLIF. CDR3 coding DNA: TGTGCTCTTGGGGGCATCTTATCAGGGGGCTTCTACACCGATAAACTCATCTTT.

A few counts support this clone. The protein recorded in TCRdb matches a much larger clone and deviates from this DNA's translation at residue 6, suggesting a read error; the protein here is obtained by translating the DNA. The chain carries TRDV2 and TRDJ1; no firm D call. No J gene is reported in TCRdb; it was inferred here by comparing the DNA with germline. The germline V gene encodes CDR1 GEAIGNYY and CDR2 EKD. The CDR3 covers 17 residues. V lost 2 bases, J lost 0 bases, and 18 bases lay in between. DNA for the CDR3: TGTGCCTGTGACAGCCCAGCCTGGCAGGCCTACACCGATAAACTCATCTTT. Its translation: CACDSPAWQAYTDKLIF.

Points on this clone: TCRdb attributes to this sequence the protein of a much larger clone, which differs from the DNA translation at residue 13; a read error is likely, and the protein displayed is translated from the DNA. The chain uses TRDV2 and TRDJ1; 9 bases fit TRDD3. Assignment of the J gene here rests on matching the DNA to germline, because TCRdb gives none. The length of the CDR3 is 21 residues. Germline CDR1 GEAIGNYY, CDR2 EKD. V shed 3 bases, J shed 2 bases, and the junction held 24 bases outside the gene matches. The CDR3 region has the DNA TGTGCCTGTGACCACATTTTCCTAACGGGGGATACAGGTGATGGGACCGATAAACTCATCTTT. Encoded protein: CACDHIFLTGDTGDGTDKLIF.

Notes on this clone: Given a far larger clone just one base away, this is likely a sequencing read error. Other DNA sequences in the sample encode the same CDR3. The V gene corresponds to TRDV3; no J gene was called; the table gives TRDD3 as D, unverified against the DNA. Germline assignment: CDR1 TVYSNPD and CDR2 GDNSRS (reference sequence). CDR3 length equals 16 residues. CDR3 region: CASGPYWGIQPDKLIF. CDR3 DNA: TGTGCCTCGGGGCCATACTGGGGGATACAACCCGATAAGCTCATCTTT.

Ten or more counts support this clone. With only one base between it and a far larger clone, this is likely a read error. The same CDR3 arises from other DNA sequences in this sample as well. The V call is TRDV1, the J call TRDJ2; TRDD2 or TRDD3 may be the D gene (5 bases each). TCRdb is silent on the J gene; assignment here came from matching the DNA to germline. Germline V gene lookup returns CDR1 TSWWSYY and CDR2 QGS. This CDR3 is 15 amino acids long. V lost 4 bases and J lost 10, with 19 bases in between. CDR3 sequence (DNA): TGTGCTCTTGGGGTAGTGGGGTTTCCTGCGGGACAACTCTTCTTT. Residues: CALGVVGFPAGQLFF.